This TCR beta chain was captured in a study of T cells in women clearing cervical HPV infection. The CDR3 extends over 13 amino acids. Germline V CDR1 and CDR2: MGHRA, YSYEKL. Trimming took 0 bases from V and 4 from J, leaving 7 bases between them. Concerning this clone: The read ends 3 residues before the CDR3 terminus; that terminus is restored from the germline J gene.

Data came from immunoSEQ multiplex PCR; TCRdb stores just in-frame clones and leaves some out. The sample spans tens of thousands of clones; the ten largest clones claim around 6%. This sequence was found in a woman between 18 and 70 years old with a cervical HPV16 infection that either progressed to CIN3+ or cleared (not recorded which). Sample: blood buffy coat. The chain has TRBV4-1 and TRBJ2-7; D uncertain. Partial CDR3 DNA: TGCGCCAGCAGCCAAGATCTAGGATACGAG. This encodes CASSQDLGYE. The complete CDR3 protein is CASSQDLGYEQYF.